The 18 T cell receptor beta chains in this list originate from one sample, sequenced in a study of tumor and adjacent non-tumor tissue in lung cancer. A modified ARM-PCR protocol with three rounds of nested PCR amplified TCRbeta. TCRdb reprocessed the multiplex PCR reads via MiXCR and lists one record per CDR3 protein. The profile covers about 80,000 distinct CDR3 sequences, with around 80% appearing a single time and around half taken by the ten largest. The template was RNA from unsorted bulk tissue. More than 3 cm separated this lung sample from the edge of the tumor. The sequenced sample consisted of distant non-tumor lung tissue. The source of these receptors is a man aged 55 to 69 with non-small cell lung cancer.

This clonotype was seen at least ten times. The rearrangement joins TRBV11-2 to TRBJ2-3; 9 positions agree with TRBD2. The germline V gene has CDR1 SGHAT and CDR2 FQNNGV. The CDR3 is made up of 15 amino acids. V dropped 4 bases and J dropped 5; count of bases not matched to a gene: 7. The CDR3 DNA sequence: TGTGCCAGCAGCTATCGAGCGGGAGGCTTAGATACGCAGTATTTT. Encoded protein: CASSYRAGGLDTQYF.

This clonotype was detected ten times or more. DNA for the CDR3: TGTGCCAGCAGCCAAGAGCGGGACTACGAGCAGTACTTC. Encoded protein: CASSQERDYEQYF. V is TRBV5-4 and J is TRBJ2-7, with 7 bases fitting TRBD2. The V gene end was trimmed by 4 bases and the J gene end by 3 bases; junction bases not matched to a gene: 4. Germline assignment: CDR1 SGHNT and CDR2 YYREEE (reference sequence). CDR3 length: 13 residues.

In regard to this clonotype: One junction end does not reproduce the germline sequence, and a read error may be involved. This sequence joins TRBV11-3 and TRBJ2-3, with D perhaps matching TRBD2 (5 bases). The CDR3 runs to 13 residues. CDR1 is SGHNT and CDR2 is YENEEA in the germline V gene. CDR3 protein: CASSFQRAHTQYF. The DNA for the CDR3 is TGTGCAAGCAGCTTTCAGAGGGCACATACCCAGTATTTT.

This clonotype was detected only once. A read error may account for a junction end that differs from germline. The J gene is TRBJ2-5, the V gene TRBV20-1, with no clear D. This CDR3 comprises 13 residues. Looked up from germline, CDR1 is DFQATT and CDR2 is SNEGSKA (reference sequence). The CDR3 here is CSARTEHGETQYF. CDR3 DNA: TGTAGTGCTAGAACCGAACACGGAGAGACCCAGTACTTC.

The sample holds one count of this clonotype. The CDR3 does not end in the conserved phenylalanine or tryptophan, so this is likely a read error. The CDR3 coding sequence is TGCGCCAGCAACCAAGTACAGGGGAACTACGGCTACACCCTC. It is translated as CASNQVQGNYGYTL. The chain has TRBV4-3 and TRBJ1-2, with 7 bases aligning to TRBD1. There are 14 residues in the CDR3. The germline V gene has CDR1 LGHNA and CDR2 YSLEER.

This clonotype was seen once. As DNA, the CDR3 is TGTTCCAATTCTAGCGGGACGATTTTTTGGGAGCTGTTTTTT. This translates into CSNSSGTIFWELFF. The rearrangement links TRBV6-2 or TRBV6-3 to TRBJ2-2; 9 bases map to TRBD2. Germline V CDR1 and CDR2: MNHEY, SVGEGT. The CDR3 sequence is 14 residues long.

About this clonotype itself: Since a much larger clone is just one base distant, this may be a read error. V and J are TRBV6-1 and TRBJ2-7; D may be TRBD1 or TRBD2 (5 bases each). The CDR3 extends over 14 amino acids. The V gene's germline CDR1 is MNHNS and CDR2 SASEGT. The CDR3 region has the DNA TGTGCCAGCAGTGAAGCGCTAGAGGGGAACGAGCATTACTTC. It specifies CASSEALEGNEHYF.

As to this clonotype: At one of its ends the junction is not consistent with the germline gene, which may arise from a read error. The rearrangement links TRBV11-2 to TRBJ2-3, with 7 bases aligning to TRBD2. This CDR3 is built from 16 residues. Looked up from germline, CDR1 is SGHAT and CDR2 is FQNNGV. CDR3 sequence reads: CAISLGAGLNTDTQFF. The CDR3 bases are TGTGCCATCAGCTTGGGAGCGGGGCTAAACACAGATACGCAGTTTTTT.

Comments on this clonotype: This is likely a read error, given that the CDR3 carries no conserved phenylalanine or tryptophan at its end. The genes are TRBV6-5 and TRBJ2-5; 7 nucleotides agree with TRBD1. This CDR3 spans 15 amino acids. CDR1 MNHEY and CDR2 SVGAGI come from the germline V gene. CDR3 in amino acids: CASSYQGQYQKTQYI. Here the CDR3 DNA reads TGTGCCAGCAGTTACCAGGGACAGTACCAAAAGACCCAGTACATC.

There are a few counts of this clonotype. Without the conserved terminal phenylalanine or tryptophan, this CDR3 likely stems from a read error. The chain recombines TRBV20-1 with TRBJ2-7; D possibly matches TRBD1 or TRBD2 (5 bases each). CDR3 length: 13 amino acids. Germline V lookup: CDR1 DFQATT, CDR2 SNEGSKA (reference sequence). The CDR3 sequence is CNARVEGTYEQYL. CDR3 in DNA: TGCAATGCTAGAGTAGAGGGGACCTACGAGCAGTACTTG.

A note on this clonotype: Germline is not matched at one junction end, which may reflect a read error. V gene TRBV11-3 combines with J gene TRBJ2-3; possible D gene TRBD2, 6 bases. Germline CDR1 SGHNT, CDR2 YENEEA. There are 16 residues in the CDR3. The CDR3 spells CASSLLAGGYTDMQYF. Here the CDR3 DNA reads TGTGCCAGTAGCTTACTCGCTGGGGGGTACACAGATATGCAGTATTTT.

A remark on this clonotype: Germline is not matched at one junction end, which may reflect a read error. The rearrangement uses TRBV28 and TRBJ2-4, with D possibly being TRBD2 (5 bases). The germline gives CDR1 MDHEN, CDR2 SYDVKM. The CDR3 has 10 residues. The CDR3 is CAGRRKNTDF. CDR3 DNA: TGTGCCGGGAGACGCAAAAACACGGACTTC.

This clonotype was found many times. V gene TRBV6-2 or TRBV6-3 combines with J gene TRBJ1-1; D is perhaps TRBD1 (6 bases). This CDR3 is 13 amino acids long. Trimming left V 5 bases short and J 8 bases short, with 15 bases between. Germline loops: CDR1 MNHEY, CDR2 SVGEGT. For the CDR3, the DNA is TGTGCCAGCAGTCAGACAGGCAGAGTAGAAGCTTTCTTT. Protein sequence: CASSQTGRVEAFF.

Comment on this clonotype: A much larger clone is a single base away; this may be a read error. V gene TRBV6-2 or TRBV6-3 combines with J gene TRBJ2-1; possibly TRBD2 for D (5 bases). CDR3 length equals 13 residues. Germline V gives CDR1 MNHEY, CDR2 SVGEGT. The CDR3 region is CPSKAGVGVWQFF. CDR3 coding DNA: TGTCCCAGCAAGGCCGGGGTGGGAGTGTGGCAGTTCTTC.

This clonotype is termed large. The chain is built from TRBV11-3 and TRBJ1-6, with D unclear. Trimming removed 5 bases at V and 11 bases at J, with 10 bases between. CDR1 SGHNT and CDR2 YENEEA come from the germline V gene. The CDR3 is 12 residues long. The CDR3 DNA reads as TGTGCCAGCAGCGACGGTTATCCACCCCTCCACTTT. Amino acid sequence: CASSDGYPPLHF.

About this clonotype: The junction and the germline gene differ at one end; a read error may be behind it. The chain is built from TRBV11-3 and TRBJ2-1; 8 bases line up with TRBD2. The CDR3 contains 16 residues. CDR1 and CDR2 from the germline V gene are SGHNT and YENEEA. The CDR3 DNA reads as TGTGCCAGTAGCTTAGTTGGGACTAACGGGAGGGAGAAGCATTTCTTC. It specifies CASSLVGTNGREKHFF.

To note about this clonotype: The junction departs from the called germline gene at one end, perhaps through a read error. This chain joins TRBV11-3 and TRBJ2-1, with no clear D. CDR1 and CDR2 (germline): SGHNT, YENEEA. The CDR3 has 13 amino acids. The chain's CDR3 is CTSSLGQAVELYF. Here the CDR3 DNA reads TGTACCAGCAGCTTAGGTCAGGCGGTTGAGCTGTACTTC. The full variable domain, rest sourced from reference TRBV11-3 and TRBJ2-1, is EAGVVQSPRYKIIEKKQPVAFWCNPISGHNTLYWYLQNLGQGPELLIRYENEEAVDDSQLPKDRFSAERLKGVDSTLKIQPAELGDSAVYLCTSSLGQAVELYFGPGTRLTVL.

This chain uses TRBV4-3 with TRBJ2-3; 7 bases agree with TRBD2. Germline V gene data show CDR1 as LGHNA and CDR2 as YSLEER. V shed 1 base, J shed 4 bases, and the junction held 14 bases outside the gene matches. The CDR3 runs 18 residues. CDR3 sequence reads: CASSQVGVSGASADTQYF. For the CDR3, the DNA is TGCGCCAGCAGCCAAGTGGGGGTAAGCGGGGCTAGCGCAGATACGCAGTATTTT.